This T cell receptor (beta chain) was sequenced during a study of identical twins. General study results and limits: Twin sharing of out-of-frame TCR alpha was underestimated by models in monozygotic pairs. The study found weaker excess twin sharing in beta out-of-frame sequences. In cord blood, abundant beta clonotypes had fewer insertions; memory showed no trend.

As to this clonotype: Its antigen is not identified.

Germline CDR1 and CDR2: SQVTM and ANQGSEA. The V segment lost 5 bases and the J segment 2 bases; nucleotides outside the gene matches: 8. The CDR3 loop spans 14 amino acids. Using its own MiXCR run on the 5' RACE reads, TCRdb lists one record per CDR3 protein. The table includes 400,000 to 550,000 distinct CDR3 sequences, roughly a fifth detected once. These data were also filed under a second study, of T cells expressing NK-cell markers. As reported in that work: Sorted T-cell subsets CD3+CD56+NKG2C+, CD3+CD56+NKG2C- and CD3+CD56-NKG2C+ were TCR beta-sequenced.

The receptor's source is a woman under 30 in good health. The sequenced sample was CD4+ T cells sorted from blood. V is TRBV29-1 and J is TRBJ2-5, with 7 bases fitting TRBD1. The CDR3 sequence is CSVTGQDFQETQYF. The CDR3 region has the DNA TGCAGCGTTACAGGACAGGACTTTCAAGAGACCCAGTACTTC.